The present entry profiles one T cell receptor beta chain with its context. Its antigen is currently unknown. This sample was taken from a study of T-cell reconstitution after alpha-beta-depleted transplantation in children. Study-wide results and caveats: Counts and diversity of T cells one year after transplant came mostly from newly produced T cells.

Library preparation (for TCRbeta) was performed with unique molecular identifiers. Via MiXCR, TCRdb re-called the PCR reads, giving one row per CDR3 protein. The sample lists 700,000 to 950,000 distinct CDR3 sequences, roughly 15% occurring once. Germline CDR1 is MGHRA and CDR2 is YSYEKL. Trimming at V came to 2 bases and at J to 3 bases, leaving 2 bases not matched to a gene. CDR3 length: 15 residues. V is TRBV4-1 and J is TRBJ2-2; 8 nucleotides line up with TRBD2. The source is a male patient under 18 who had a stem cell transplant for acute lymphoblastic leukemia, so the T cells may come from the graft donor. The sequences come from PBMCs, mostly from graft donor cells, collected 360 days after TCRalphabeta/CD19-depleted stem cell transplant. This CDR3 reads CASSQPGGDTGELFF. CDR3 in DNA: TGCGCCAGCAGCCAACCGGGAGGGGACACCGGGGAGCTGTTTTTT.